The 32 T cell receptor beta chains reported below all come from one sample, sequenced in a study of OX40 agonist ivuxolimab in advanced cancers. The repertoire was sequenced with immunoSEQ multiplex PCR; TCRdb's copy has only in-frame clones and lacks some. This sample carries approximately 130,000 clones, approximately 90% of them seen once, and the ten largest clones take approximately 1.1%. The sequences come from CD4+ or CD8+ T cells sorted from blood, collected in a trial of the OX40 agonist ivuxolimab. These receptors all come from an adult with an advanced solid tumor such as melanoma, head and neck, liver or kidney cancer.

This sequence joins TRBV9 and TRBJ2-5, with D unclear. The V gene lost 4 bases and the J gene lost 5 bases, with 9 bases spanning the gap. The CDR3 is 12 amino acids. The germline V gene encodes CDR1 SGDLS and CDR2 YYNGEE. The CDR3 DNA reads as TGTGCCAGCAGCCAGTCACCTGAGACCCAGTACTTC. This translates into CASSQSPETQYF.

The rearrangement joins TRBV28 to TRBJ2-2; D is uncertain. The length of the CDR3 is 12 residues. Germline V gives CDR1 MDHEN, CDR2 SYDVKM. The V and J ends lost 3 bases and 4 bases respectively, with 3 bases between them. Here the CDR3 DNA reads TGTGCCAGCAGTTTGTCCACCGGGGAGCTGTTTTTT. It yields the protein CASSLSTGELFF.

V gene TRBV6-1 combines with J gene TRBJ2-7, with a weak D call TRBD2 (5 bases). Germline CDR1 MNHNS, CDR2 SASEGT. The germline V and J ends were trimmed by 11 bases and 10 bases, with 21 bases remaining between them. The CDR3 sequence is 12 residues long. CDR3 nucleotides: TGTGCCTGCCGAATAGAAACGGGGTACCAGTACTTC. It is translated as CACRIETGYQYF.

The chain is built from TRBV7-9 and TRBJ2-7; TRBD2 aligns across 11 bases. Trimming at V came to 6 bases and at J to 4 bases, leaving 11 bases not matched to a gene. CDR1 is SEHNR, CDR2 FQNEAQ, per germline (reference sequence). The CDR3 contains 16 residues. The CDR3 loop is CASSPITSGRGYEQYF. CDR3 nucleotides: TGTGCCAGCAGTCCTATAACTAGCGGGAGAGGATACGAGCAGTACTTC.

The genes are TRBV9 and TRBJ1-1, with a tentative D call TRBD1 (6 bases). V lost 4 bases, J lost 1 base, and 17 bases lay in between. Germline V gene data show CDR1 as SGDLS and CDR2 as YYNGEE. This CDR3 is 16 amino acids long. CDR3 DNA sequence: TGTGCCAGCAGCCCAGGGGTGTCAGGCACGAACACTGAAGCTTTCTTT. Protein product: CASSPGVSGTNTEAFF.

The chain links TRBV6-5 to TRBJ2-2; 7 bases map to TRBD1. Germline V CDR1 and CDR2: MNHEY, SVGAGI. CDR3 length: 14 residues. The J segment lost 7 bases and the V segment lost 5 bases, leaving 7 bases of the junction unmatched. The CDR3: CASSTTGYDGELFF. CDR3 sequence (DNA): TGTGCCAGCAGTACGACAGGGTACGACGGGGAGCTGTTTTTT.

This rearrangement joins TRBV4-1 to TRBJ2-1; 13 nucleotides agree with TRBD2. V lost 5 bases to trimming and J lost 6 bases; unmatched junction nucleotides: 7. The CDR3 extends over 16 amino acids. Germline V gives CDR1 MGHRA, CDR2 YSYEKL. In DNA, the CDR3 is TGCGCCAGCAGCGATCCTCGGACTAGCGGGAGCAATGAGCAGTTCTTC. The encoded protein is CASSDPRTSGSNEQFF.

J is TRBJ2-2 and V is TRBV11-2; unclear D gene. Per germline, CDR1 SGHAT and CDR2 FQNNGV. There are 14 residues in the CDR3. V lost 7 bases and J lost 4, with 13 bases in between. The CDR3 reads CASNRQPGTGELFF. The CDR3 region has the DNA TGTGCCAGCAACCGCCAGCCCGGCACCGGGGAGCTGTTTTTT.

J is TRBJ2-7 and V is TRBV28; either TRBD1 or TRBD2 may supply D (5 bases each). The germline CDR1 and CDR2 sequences are MDHEN and SYDVKM. CDR3 length equals 14 residues. Between the trimmed V and J ends, which lost 7 bases and 6 bases, there was a span of 19 bases. The CDR3 reads CASIPGPQRAEQYF. Written as DNA, the CDR3 is TGTGCCAGCATCCCGGGACCTCAACGCGCCGAGCAGTACTTC.

This chain connects TRBV11-3 to TRBJ2-1; D ambiguous. There are 12 residues in the CDR3. The V gene lost 2 bases and the J gene lost 7 bases, with 6 bases spanning the gap. Germline loops: CDR1 SGHNT, CDR2 YENEEA. CDR3 DNA: TGTGCCAGCAGCTTACGGCCAAATGAGCAGTTCTTC. This codes for CASSLRPNEQFF.

This chain joins TRBV9 and TRBJ2-5; 9 bases match TRBD2. There are 16 residues in the CDR3. The germline gives CDR1 SGDLS, CDR2 YYNGEE. Trimming cost V 2 bases and J 5 bases; bases outside gene matches: 10. The CDR3 region has the DNA TGTGCCAGCAGCGTCGGCGGCGGGAGGGGACGGGAGACCCAGTACTTC. This codes for CASSVGGGRGRETQYF.

V usage is TRBV6-5 and J usage is TRBJ2-1; D is possibly TRBD2 (6 bases). Per the germline V gene, CDR1 is MNHEY and CDR2 is SVGAGI. The V end lost 0 bases, the J end lost 8 bases, and 17 bases lay between the germline ends. The CDR3 sequence is 16 residues long. The CDR3 spells CASSYSGTFPRDEQFF. The CDR3 DNA is TGTGCCAGCAGTTACTCCGGGACTTTCCCTAGGGATGAGCAGTTCTTC.

The gene calls are TRBV2 and TRBJ2-7; 11 nucleotides agree with TRBD1. Germline values: CDR1 SNHLY, CDR2 FYNNEI. V was clipped by 6 bases and J by 7 bases; unmatched bases: 5. CDR3 size: 13 residues. CDR3 DNA: TGTGCCAGCAGCCGGGACAGGGGGTATGAGCAGTACTTC. It encodes CASSRDRGYEQYF.

This clone was seen just once. CDR3 bases: TGTGCCAGTAGTATAGCGGCTAGCGGGACTTACAATGAGCAGTTCTTC. This codes for CASSIAASGTYNEQFF. The V call is TRBV19, the J call TRBJ2-1; TRBD2 agrees at 9 bases. Germline V lookup: CDR1 LNHDA, CDR2 SQIVND (reference sequence). V shed 1 base, J shed 4 bases, and the junction held 5 bases outside the gene matches. This CDR3 has 16 amino acids.

The chain joins TRBV2 to TRBJ2-5, with 7 bases fitting TRBD2. The germline gives CDR1 SNHLY, CDR2 FYNNEI. This CDR3 comprises 14 residues. The V and J ends lost 7 bases and 5 bases, in that order; junction bases with no gene match: 10. The CDR3 protein is CASTGAPGGETQYF. The CDR3 nucleotides are TGTGCCAGCACTGGGGCCCCCGGGGGGGAGACCCAGTACTTC.

This clone came up once. The chain is built from TRBV6-5 and TRBJ2-7; 15 bases align to TRBD2. V gave up 8 bases and J gave up 12 bases; unmatched junction bases: 11. This CDR3 is 14 amino acids long. In germline, CDR1 is MNHEY, CDR2 SVGAGI. DNA for the CDR3: TGTGCCAGCGGATTGGGACTAGCGGGGGGCAGGGTGTACTTC. It specifies CASGLGLAGGRVYF.

The gene calls are TRBV9 and TRBJ1-2, with a tentative D call TRBD1 (5 bases). V was pared by 3 bases and J by 5 bases, with 17 bases between. The CDR3 spans 15 residues. Germline CDR1 reads SGDLS; CDR2 reads YYNGEE. This chain's CDR3 is CASSGTSGTPYGYTF. The CDR3 nucleotides read TGTGCCAGCAGCGGAACTTCCGGGACGCCGTATGGCTACACCTTC.

CDR3 residues: CASSPGTAHNYGYTF. CDR3 coding DNA: TGTGCCAGCAGTCCGGGGACAGCCCACAACTATGGCTACACCTTC. The chain joins TRBV28 to TRBJ1-2; 7 bases agree with TRBD1. The V segment lost 5 bases and the J segment 2 bases; nucleotides outside the gene matches: 8. The CDR3 runs 15 residues. In germline, CDR1 is MDHEN, CDR2 SYDVKM.

The chain carries TRBV13 and TRBJ2-5; 7 bases line up with TRBD2. Germline lookup yields CDR1 PRHDT and CDR2 FYEKMQ (reference sequence). The CDR3 is 13 residues long. With V trimmed by 7 bases and J by 6 bases, 8 bases remained unmatched. The CDR3 bases are TGTGCCAGCATCCTTCGCGGGAGTCAGACCCAGTACTTC. As protein: CASILRGSQTQYF.

This chain links TRBV7-8 with TRBJ1-2; D perhaps matches TRBD1 (6 bases). V was trimmed by 1 base and J by 8 bases, leaving 11 bases between them. CDR1 and CDR2 (germline): SGHVS, FQNEAQ. The CDR3 consists of 13 residues. CDR3 residues: CASSLDPGAGYTF. The CDR3 nucleotides read TGTGCCAGCAGCTTAGATCCGGGGGCCGGCTACACCTTC. Full variable domain (rest looked up from reference TRBV7-8 and TRBJ1-2): GAGVSQSPRYKVAKRGQDVALRCDPISGHVSLFWYQQALGQGPEFLTYFQNEAQLDKSGLPSDRFFAERPEGSVSTLKIQRTQQEDSAVYLCASSLDPGAGYTFGSGTRLTVV.

V and J are TRBV10-3 and TRBJ2-5; TRBD1 might be the D (7 bases). V gave up 0 bases and J gave up 5 bases, with 13 bases separating them. The CDR3 length is 15 residues. Germline V gives CDR1 ENHRY, CDR2 SYGVKD. The CDR3 spells CAISESNRGGETQYF. CDR3 coding DNA: TGTGCCATCAGTGAGTCGAACAGGGGAGGCGAGACCCAGTACTTC.

The genes are TRBV7-8 and TRBJ1-6; 7 bases align to TRBD1. This CDR3 has 14 amino acids. Germline V lookup: CDR1 SGHVS, CDR2 FQNEAQ. The junction had 12 bases not matched to a gene; V was cut back by 10 bases and J by 9 bases. CDR3 protein: CAIIPGGAGSPLHF. Here the CDR3 DNA reads TGTGCCATCATACCAGGGGGGGCGGGTTCACCCCTCCACTTT.

This chain links TRBV5-6 with TRBJ1-1; 8 nucleotides agree with TRBD1. In germline, CDR1 is SGHDT, CDR2 YYEEEE. Germline trimming cut 2 bases from V and 1 base from J; bases unmatched to any gene: 10. This CDR3 has 17 amino acids. CDR3 residues: CASSFLRGLPSNTEAFF. For the CDR3, the DNA is TGTGCCAGCAGCTTCCTCAGGGGGCTACCGTCGAACACTGAAGCTTTCTTT.

This sequence joins TRBV7-2 and TRBJ2-2; the D is unclear. The CDR3 extends over 12 amino acids. Trimming took off 9 bases at V and 5 bases at J, with 10 bases between the two ends. Per the germline V gene, CDR1 is SGHTA and CDR2 is FQGNSA. CDR3 loop: CARGSGTGELFF. Written as DNA, the CDR3 is TGTGCCAGGGGGTCGGGTACCGGGGAGCTGTTTTTT.

The chain is built from TRBV19 and TRBJ2-1, with 7 bases aligning to TRBD2. The CDR3 runs 13 residues. V lost 4 bases to trimming and J lost 5 bases; unmatched junction nucleotides: 2. Germline V gene data show CDR1 as LNHDA and CDR2 as SQIVND (reference sequence). Written as DNA, the CDR3 is TGTGCCAGTAGTAGCGGGAGCCACAATGAGCAGTTCTTC. Translated: CASSSGSHNEQFF.

The V gene is TRBV19, the J gene TRBJ2-3; no reliable D call. The V end was cut by 3 bases, the J end by 0 bases, with 4 bases between. The length of the CDR3 is 13 residues. Germline lookup yields CDR1 LNHDA and CDR2 SQIVND (reference sequence). The CDR3 spells CASSIPSTDTQYF. CDR3 DNA sequence: TGTGCCAGTAGTATCCCGAGCACAGATACGCAGTATTTT.

The chain combines TRBV7-9 with TRBJ2-3, with TRBD2 matching over 8 bases. Germline loops: CDR1 SEHNR, CDR2 FQNEAQ (reference sequence). The V gene end was trimmed by 1 base and the J gene end by 3 bases; junction bases not matched to a gene: 0. The CDR3 is 14 amino acids. The CDR3 reads CASSLGGRTDTQYF. For the CDR3, the DNA is TGTGCCAGCAGCTTAGGCGGGAGGACAGATACGCAGTATTTT.

The DNA of the CDR3 is TGTGCCAGCAGTACCTCTACTGAAGCTTTCTTT. As protein: CASSTSTEAFF. The rearrangement uses TRBV27 and TRBJ1-1; D remains unclear. V lost 5 bases to trimming and J lost 5 bases, with 6 bases between them. The germline gives CDR1 MNHEY, CDR2 SMNVEV (reference sequence). The CDR3 spans 11 residues.

The chain couples TRBV5-1 to TRBJ2-3; 8 bases line up with TRBD1. The length of the CDR3 is 14 residues. V lost 4 bases, J lost 6 bases, and 7 bases stayed unmatched. Germline CDR1 and CDR2: SGHRS and YFSETQ. The CDR3 loop reads CASSVGQVGDTQYF. The CDR3 nucleotides read TGCGCCAGCAGCGTGGGACAGGTAGGGGATACGCAGTATTTT.

The rearrangement uses TRBV28 and TRBJ2-3, with TRBD2 matching 8 bases. From germline, CDR1 is MDHEN and CDR2 SYDVKM. The junction had 13 bases not matched to a gene; V was cut back by 3 bases and J by 5 bases. This CDR3 has 17 amino acids. This chain's CDR3 is CASSFRGSGVARDTQYF. The CDR3 DNA is TGTGCCAGCAGTTTTAGAGGTAGCGGGGTGGCACGAGATACGCAGTATTTT.

This CDR3 reads CASSLDELAGGNTQYF. CDR3 bases: TGTGCCAGCAGCTTAGATGAACTAGCGGGAGGGAATACGCAGTATTTT. This chain links TRBV11-2 with TRBJ2-3; TRBD2 agrees at 13 bases. Germline V gene sequence: CDR1 SGHAT, CDR2 FQNNGV. This CDR3 comprises 16 residues. V shed 0 bases and J 7 bases; nucleotides not matched to a gene: 4. Full variable domain (outside the CDR3, taken from reference TRBV11-2 and TRBJ2-3): EAGVAQSPRYKIIEKRQSVAFWCNPISGHATLYWYQQILGQGPKLLIQFQNNGVVDDSQLPKDRFSAERLKGVDSTLKIQPAKLEDSAVYLCASSLDELAGGNTQYFGPGTRLTVL.

The chain recombines TRBV12-5 with TRBJ1-1; the D gene is possibly TRBD1 (6 bases). Trimming cost V 2 bases and J 4 bases, with 11 bases left between them. Germline V CDR1 and CDR2: LGHNT, FRNRAP. The CDR3 is 14 amino acids. The CDR3 here is CASGLSGASTEAFF. As DNA, the CDR3 is TGTGCTAGTGGTTTGTCAGGGGCTAGCACTGAAGCTTTCTTT.